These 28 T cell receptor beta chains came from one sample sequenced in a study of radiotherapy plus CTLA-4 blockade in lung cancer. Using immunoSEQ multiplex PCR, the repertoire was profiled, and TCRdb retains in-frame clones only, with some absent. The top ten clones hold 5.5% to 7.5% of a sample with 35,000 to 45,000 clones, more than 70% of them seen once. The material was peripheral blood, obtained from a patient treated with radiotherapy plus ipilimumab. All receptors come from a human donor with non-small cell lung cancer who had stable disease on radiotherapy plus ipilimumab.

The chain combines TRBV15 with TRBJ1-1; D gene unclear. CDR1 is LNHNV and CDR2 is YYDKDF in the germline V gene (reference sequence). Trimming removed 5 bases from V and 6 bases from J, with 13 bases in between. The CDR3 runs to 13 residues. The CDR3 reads CATSEDVGAEAFF. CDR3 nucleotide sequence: TGTGCCACCAGCGAAGATGTAGGAGCTGAAGCTTTCTTT.

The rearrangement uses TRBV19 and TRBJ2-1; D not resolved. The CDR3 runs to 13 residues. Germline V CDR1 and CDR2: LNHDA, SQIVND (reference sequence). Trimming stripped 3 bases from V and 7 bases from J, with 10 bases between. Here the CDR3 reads CASSIGARNEQFF. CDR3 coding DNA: TGTGCCAGTAGTATTGGCGCTAGAAATGAGCAGTTCTTC.

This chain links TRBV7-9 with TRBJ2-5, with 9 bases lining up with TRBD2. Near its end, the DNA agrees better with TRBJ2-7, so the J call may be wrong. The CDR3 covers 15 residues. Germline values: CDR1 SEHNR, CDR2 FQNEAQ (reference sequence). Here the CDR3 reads CASSLSAAGGYEQYF. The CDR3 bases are TGTGCCAGCAGCTTATCGGCAGCGGGAGGCTACGAGCAGTACTTC.

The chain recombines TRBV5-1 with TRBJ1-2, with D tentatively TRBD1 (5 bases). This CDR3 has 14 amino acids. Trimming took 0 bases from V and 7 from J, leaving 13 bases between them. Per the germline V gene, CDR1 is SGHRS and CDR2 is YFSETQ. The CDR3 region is CASSLVSDGAGYTF. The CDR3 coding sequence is TGCGCCAGCAGCTTGGTTTCTGATGGGGCTGGCTACACCTTC.

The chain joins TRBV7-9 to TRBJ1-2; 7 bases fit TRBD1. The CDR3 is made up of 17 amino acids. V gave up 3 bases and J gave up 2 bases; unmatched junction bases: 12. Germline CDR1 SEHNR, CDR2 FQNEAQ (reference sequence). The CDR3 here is CASSFFPIQTGNYGYTF. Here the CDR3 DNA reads TGTGCCAGCAGCTTTTTTCCAATCCAGACAGGGAACTATGGCTACACCTTC.

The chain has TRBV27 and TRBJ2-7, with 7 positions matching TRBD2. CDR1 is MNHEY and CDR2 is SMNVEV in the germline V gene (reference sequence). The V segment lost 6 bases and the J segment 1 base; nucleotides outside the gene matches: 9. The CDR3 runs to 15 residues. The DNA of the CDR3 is TGTGCCAGCAGCGATCTGATGGGGGGGTCCTACGAGCAGTACTTC. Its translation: CASSDLMGGSYEQYF.

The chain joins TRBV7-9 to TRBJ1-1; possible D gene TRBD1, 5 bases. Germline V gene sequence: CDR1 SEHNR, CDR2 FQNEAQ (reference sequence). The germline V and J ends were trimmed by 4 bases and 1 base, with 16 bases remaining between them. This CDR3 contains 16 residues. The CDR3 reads CASSSGLRGGNTEAFF. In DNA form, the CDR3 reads TGTGCCAGCAGCTCTGGGCTAAGGGGTGGGAACACTGAAGCTTTCTTT.

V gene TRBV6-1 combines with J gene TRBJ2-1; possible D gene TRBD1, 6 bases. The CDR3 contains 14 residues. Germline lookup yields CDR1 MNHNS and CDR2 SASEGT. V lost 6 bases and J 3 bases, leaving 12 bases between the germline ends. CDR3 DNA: TGTGCCAGCAGACCGACAGGTAACTACAATGAGCAGTTCTTC. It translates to CASRPTGNYNEQFF.

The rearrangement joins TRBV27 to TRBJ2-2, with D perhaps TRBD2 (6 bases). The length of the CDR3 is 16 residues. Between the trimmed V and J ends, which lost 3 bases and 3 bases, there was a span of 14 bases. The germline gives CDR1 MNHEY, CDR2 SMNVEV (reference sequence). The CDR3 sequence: CASSLGGLMYTGELFF. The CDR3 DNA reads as TGTGCCAGCAGTTTGGGAGGCCTGATGTACACCGGGGAGCTGTTTTTT.

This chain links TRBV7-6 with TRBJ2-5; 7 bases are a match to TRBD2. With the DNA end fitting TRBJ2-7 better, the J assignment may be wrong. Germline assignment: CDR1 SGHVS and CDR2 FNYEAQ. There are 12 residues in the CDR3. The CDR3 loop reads CASSGGGSEQYF. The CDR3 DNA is TGTGCCAGCAGCGGGGGAGGGTCCGAGCAGTACTTC.

The CDR3: CASSLEVQPQHF. For the CDR3, the DNA is TGTGCCAGCAGCCTTGAGGTGCAGCCCCAGCATTTT. The chain couples TRBV7-2 to TRBJ1-5, with D unresolved. Germline V lookup: CDR1 SGHTA, CDR2 FQGNSA. V was cut by 5 bases and J by 7 bases, with 9 bases left in between. This CDR3 comprises 12 residues.

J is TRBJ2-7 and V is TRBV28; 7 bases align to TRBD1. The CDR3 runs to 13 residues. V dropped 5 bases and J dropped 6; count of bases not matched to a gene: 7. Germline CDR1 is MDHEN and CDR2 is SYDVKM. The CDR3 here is CASSTQGWGEQYF. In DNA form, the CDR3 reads TGTGCCAGCAGTACACAGGGGTGGGGCGAGCAGTACTTC.

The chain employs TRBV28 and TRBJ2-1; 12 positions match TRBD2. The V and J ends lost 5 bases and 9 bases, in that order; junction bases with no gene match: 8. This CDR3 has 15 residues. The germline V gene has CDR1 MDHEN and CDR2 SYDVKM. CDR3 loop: CASSLASGRAREQFF. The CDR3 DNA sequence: TGTGCCAGCAGTCTCGCTAGCGGGAGGGCCCGTGAGCAGTTCTTC.

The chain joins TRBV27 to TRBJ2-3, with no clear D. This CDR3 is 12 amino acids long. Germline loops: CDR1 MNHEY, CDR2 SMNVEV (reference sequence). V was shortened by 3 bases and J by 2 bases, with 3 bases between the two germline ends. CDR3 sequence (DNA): TGTGCCAGCAGTTTCTCCACAGATACGCAGTATTTT. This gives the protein CASSFSTDTQYF.

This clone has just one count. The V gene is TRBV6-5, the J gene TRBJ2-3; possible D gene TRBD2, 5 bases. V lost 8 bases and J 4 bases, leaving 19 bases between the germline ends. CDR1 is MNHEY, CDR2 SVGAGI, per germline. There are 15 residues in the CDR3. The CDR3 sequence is CASSSLRVVSDTQYF. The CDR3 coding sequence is TGTGCCAGCTCCAGTTTGAGGGTAGTTTCAGATACGCAGTATTTT.

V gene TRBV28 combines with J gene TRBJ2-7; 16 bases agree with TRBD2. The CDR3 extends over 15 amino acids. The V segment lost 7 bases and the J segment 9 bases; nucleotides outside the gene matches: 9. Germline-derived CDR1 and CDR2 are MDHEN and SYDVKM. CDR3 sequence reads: CASTGLAGGMAGQYF. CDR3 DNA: TGTGCCAGCACGGGACTAGCGGGAGGGATGGCGGGGCAGTACTTC. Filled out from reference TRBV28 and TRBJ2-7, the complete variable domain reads DVKVTQSSRYLVKRTGEKVFLECVQDMDHENMFWYRQDPGLGLRLIYFSYDVKMKEKGDIPEGYSVSREKKERFSLILESASTNQTSMYLCASTGLAGGMAGQYFGPGTRLTVT.

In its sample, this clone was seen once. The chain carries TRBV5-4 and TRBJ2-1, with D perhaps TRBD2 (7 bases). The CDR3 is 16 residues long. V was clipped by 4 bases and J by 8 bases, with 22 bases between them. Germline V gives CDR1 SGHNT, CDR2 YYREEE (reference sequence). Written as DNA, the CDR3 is TGTGCCAGCAGCCCGGGCGGGGGCAACTACAGGGATGAGCAGTTCTTC. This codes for CASSPGGGNYRDEQFF.

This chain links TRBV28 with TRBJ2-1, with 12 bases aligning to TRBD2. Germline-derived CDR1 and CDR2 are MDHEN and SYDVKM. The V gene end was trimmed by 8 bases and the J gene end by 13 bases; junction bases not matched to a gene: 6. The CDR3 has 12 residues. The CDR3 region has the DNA TGTGCCAGCCAGACTAGCGGGAGTTCCCAGTTCTTC. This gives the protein CASQTSGSSQFF.

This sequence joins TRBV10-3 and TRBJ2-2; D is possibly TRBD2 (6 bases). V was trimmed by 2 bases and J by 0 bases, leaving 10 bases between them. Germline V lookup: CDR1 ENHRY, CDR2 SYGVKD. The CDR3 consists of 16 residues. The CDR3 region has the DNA TGTGCCATCAGTGAGCTGGGGGGAGCGAACACCGGGGAGCTGTTTTTT. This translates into CAISELGGANTGELFF.

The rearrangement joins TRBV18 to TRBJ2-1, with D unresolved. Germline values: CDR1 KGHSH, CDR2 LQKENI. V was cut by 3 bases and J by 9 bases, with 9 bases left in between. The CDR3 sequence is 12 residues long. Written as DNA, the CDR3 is TGTGCCAGCTCACCTGACTCGGGTGAGCAGTTCTTC. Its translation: CASSPDSGEQFF. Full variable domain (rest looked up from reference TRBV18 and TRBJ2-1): NAGVMQNPRHLVRRRGQEARLRCSPMKGHSHVYWYRQLPEEGLKFMVYLQKENIIDESGMPKERFSAEFPKEGPSILRIQQVVRGDSAAYFCASSPDSGEQFFGPGTRLTVL.

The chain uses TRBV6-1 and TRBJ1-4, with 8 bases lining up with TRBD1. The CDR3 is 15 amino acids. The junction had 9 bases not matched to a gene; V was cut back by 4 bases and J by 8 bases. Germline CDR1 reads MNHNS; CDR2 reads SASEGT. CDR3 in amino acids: CASSGGQGSREKLFF. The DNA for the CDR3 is TGTGCCAGCAGTGGCGGACAGGGAAGTAGAGAAAAACTGTTTTTT.

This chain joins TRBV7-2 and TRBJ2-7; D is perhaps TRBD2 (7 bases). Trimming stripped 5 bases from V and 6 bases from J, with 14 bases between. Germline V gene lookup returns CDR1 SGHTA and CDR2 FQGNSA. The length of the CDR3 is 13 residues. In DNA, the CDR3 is TGTGCCAGCAGCCCATCGGGGGGCGTCGAGCAGTACTTC. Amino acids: CASSPSGGVEQYF.

The CDR3 protein is CASRAGLAGAYEQYF. CDR3 in DNA: TGTGCCAGCAGGGCCGGACTAGCGGGAGCCTACGAGCAGTACTTC. The V gene is TRBV7-9, the J gene TRBJ2-7; 13 nucleotides align to TRBD2. Germline values: CDR1 SEHNR, CDR2 FQNEAQ (reference sequence). The CDR3 spans 15 residues. Germline trimming cut 6 bases from V and 2 bases from J; bases unmatched to any gene: 4.

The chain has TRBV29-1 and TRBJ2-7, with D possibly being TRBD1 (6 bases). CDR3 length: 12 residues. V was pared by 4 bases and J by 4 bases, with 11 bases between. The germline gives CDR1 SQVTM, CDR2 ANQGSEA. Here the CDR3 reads CSVGAGVYEQYF. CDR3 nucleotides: TGCAGCGTTGGGGCAGGGGTTTACGAGCAGTACTTC.

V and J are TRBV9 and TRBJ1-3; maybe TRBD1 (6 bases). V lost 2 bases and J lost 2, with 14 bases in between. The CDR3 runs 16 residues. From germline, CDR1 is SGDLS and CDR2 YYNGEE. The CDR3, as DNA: TGTGCCAGCAGCGTGGGGGCGGCAAACGCTGGAAACACCATATATTTT. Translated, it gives CASSVGAANAGNTIYF.

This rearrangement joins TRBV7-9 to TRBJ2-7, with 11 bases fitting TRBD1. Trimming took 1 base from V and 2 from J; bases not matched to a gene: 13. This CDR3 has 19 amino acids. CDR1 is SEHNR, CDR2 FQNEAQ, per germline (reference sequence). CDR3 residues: CASSLGFGQGAEVTYEQYF. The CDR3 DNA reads TGTGCCAGCAGCTTAGGTTTTGGACAGGGGGCTGAGGTGACCTACGAGCAGTACTTC.

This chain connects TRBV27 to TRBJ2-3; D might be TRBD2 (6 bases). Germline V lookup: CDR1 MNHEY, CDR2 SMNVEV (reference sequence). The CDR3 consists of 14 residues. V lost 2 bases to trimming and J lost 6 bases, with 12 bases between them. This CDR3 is CASSLVGRSDTQYF. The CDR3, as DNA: TGTGCCAGCAGTTTAGTCGGGAGATCGGATACGCAGTATTTT.

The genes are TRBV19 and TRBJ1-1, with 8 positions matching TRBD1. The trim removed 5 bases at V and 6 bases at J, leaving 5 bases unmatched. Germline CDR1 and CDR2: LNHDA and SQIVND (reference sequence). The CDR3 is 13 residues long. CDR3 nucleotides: TGTGCCAGTAGTCAGGACAGGGAGGCTGAAGCTTTCTTT. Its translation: CASSQDREAEAFF.